The 26 T cell receptor beta chains below were found in one sample sequenced in a study of OX40 agonist ivuxolimab in advanced cancers. Some clones are missing from TCRdb's copy, which holds only in-frame ones; the method was immunoSEQ multiplex PCR. The data hold 26,000 or so clones, with around 90% observed a single time. This sample comprised CD4+ or CD8+ T cells sorted from blood, obtained in a trial of the OX40 agonist ivuxolimab. The source of these receptors is an adult with an advanced solid tumor such as melanoma, head and neck, liver or kidney cancer.

This clone was detected a few times. Additional DNA sequences in this sample encode the identical CDR3. The rearrangement links TRBV27 to TRBJ2-7, with D maybe TRBD1 (6 bases). The V gene's germline CDR1 is MNHEY and CDR2 SMNVEV (reference sequence). The CDR3 contains 13 residues. The V end lost 5 bases, the J end lost 2 bases, and 10 bases lay between the germline ends. The CDR3 reads CASSARGPYEQYF. The CDR3 DNA reads as TGTGCCAGCAGTGCCAGGGGCCCCTACGAGCAGTACTTC.

The V call is TRBV12-5, the J call TRBJ2-1; maybe TRBD1 (6 bases). Germline loops: CDR1 LGHNT, CDR2 FRNRAP. The CDR3 spans 14 residues. Trimming removed 1 base from V and 3 bases from J, with 7 bases in between. Written as DNA, the CDR3 is TGTGCTAGTGGTTTGGCAGGGGTCTACAATGAGCAGTTCTTC. As protein: CASGLAGVYNEQFF.

The chain recombines TRBV9 with TRBJ2-5, with 8 bases matching TRBD2. Germline values: CDR1 SGDLS, CDR2 YYNGEE. The J segment lost 9 bases and the V segment lost 10 bases, leaving 23 bases of the junction unmatched. The CDR3 contains 16 residues. The CDR3 here is CASSTGREGPRGSQYF. The CDR3 nucleotides read TGTGCCTCCTCAACCGGTCGGGAGGGCCCCAGGGGCTCCCAGTACTTC. Supplemented by reference TRBV9 and TRBJ2-5, the full variable domain reads DSGVTQTPKHLITATGQRVTLRCSPRSGDLSVYWYQQSLDQGLQFLIQYYNGEERAKGNILERFSAQQFPDLHSELNLSSLELGDSALYFCASSTGREGPRGSQYFGPGTRLLVL.

The chain recombines TRBV29-1 with TRBJ2-2; D remains ambiguous. Germline V gene sequence: CDR1 SQVTM, CDR2 ANQGSEA. Trimming took off 0 bases at V and 7 bases at J, with 12 bases between the two ends. The CDR3 sequence is 14 residues long. The CDR3 nucleotides are TGCAGCGTTGAAGATTCTTGGGCGAACGGGGAGCTGTTTTTT. As protein: CSVEDSWANGELFF.

The count of this clone is one. The chain uses TRBV27 and TRBJ2-1; 8 bases fit TRBD2. Germline CDR1 and CDR2: MNHEY and SMNVEV (reference sequence). With 5 bases clipped from V and 10 bases from J, the junction kept 13 bases outside the gene matches. The CDR3 has 15 residues. The CDR3 coding sequence is TGTGCCAGCAGTCCAATGGAGGGACTAGAGATGGAGCAGTTCTTC. Translated: CASSPMEGLEMEQFF.

This chain connects TRBV19 to TRBJ2-7, with D maybe TRBD1 (6 bases). V lost 10 bases, J lost 2 bases, and 15 bases lay in between. The length of the CDR3 is 13 residues. From germline, CDR1 is LNHDA and CDR2 SQIVND (reference sequence). The CDR3 loop is CATIETGTYEQYF. CDR3 in DNA: TGTGCCACCATAGAGACAGGCACCTACGAGCAGTACTTC.

The V gene is TRBV19, the J gene TRBJ2-1; D may be TRBD2 (6 bases). V lost 4 bases and J 4 bases, leaving 17 bases between the germline ends. The CDR3 spans 16 residues. CDR1 is LNHDA, CDR2 SQIVND, per germline (reference sequence). The CDR3 nucleotides read TGTGCCAGTAGTACCCGATTAAGCGGGCCTTACAATGAGCAGTTCTTC. It yields the protein CASSTRLSGPYNEQFF.

V gene TRBV13 combines with J gene TRBJ2-7; the D gene could be TRBD1 or TRBD2 (5 bases each). The CDR3 is 12 residues long. V shed 6 bases and J shed 6 bases, with 12 bases lying between them. Per the germline V gene, CDR1 is PRHDT and CDR2 is FYEKMQ (reference sequence). The CDR3: CASRGTAGEQYF. CDR3 nucleotide sequence: TGTGCCAGCAGAGGGACCGCCGGCGAGCAGTACTTC.

This sequence joins TRBV11-2 and TRBJ2-5; tentative D call: TRBD2 (6 bases). The V end lost 8 bases, the J end lost 1 base, and 11 bases lay between the germline ends. The CDR3 spans 13 residues. Germline V lookup: CDR1 SGHAT, CDR2 FQNNGV. Here the CDR3 reads CASRAGSQETQYF. CDR3 nucleotide sequence: TGTGCCAGCCGCGCGGGGTCCCAAGAGACCCAGTACTTC.

The chain links TRBV25-1 to TRBJ2-5; TRBD2 is a possible D gene (6 bases). This CDR3 spans 13 amino acids. The V and J ends lost 7 bases and 2 bases respectively, with 11 bases between them. Germline CDR1 reads MGHDK; CDR2 reads SYGVNS. The CDR3 nucleotides read TGTGCCAGCACCCTGGGACTTCAAGAGACCCAGTACTTC. Protein: CASTLGLQETQYF.

V usage is TRBV2 and J usage is TRBJ2-7; either TRBD1 or TRBD2 may supply D (5 bases each). Germline CDR1 is SNHLY and CDR2 is FYNNEI. CDR3 length equals 16 residues. V lost 7 bases and J lost 2, with 21 bases in between. The CDR3 is CASTFPVGTSAYEQYF. CDR3 coding DNA: TGTGCCAGCACCTTCCCAGTCGGGACGTCCGCCTACGAGCAGTACTTC.

This chain connects TRBV7-9 to TRBJ2-7, with D possibly being TRBD2 (6 bases). Trimming shortened V by 4 bases and J by 4 bases, and 14 bases separated the two germline ends. Germline V CDR1 and CDR2: SEHNR, FQNEAQ (reference sequence). The CDR3 is made up of 14 amino acids. This chain's CDR3 is CASSSRDWSYEQYF. In DNA, the CDR3 is TGTGCCAGCAGCTCTAGGGACTGGTCTTACGAGCAGTACTTC.

The chain joins TRBV29-1 to TRBJ1-2; a weak D match, TRBD1 (5 bases). With 4 bases removed from V and 0 bases from J, the gap between germline ends came to 15 bases. Germline CDR1 reads SQVTM; CDR2 reads ANQGSEA. The CDR3 consists of 15 residues. The CDR3 loop is CSVVGVWGANYGYTF. CDR3 sequence (DNA): TGCAGCGTTGTGGGGGTATGGGGAGCTAACTATGGCTACACCTTC.

V is TRBV13 and J is TRBJ1-4; the match to TRBD1 covers 10 bases. In germline, CDR1 is PRHDT, CDR2 FYEKMQ (reference sequence). With 4 bases clipped from V and 10 bases from J, the junction kept 12 bases outside the gene matches. This CDR3 is built from 16 residues. CDR3 amino acids: CASSSGTGALGGKLFF. Written as DNA, the CDR3 is TGTGCCAGCAGCTCCGGGACAGGGGCGTTAGGGGGAAAACTGTTTTTT.

The rearrangement joins TRBV7-8 to TRBJ2-3; 9 bases align to TRBD2. Unmatched junction bases numbered 7, after V lost 2 bases and J lost 1 base. The CDR3 runs to 17 residues. Germline assignment: CDR1 SGHVS and CDR2 FQNEAQ. CDR3 amino acids: CASSLLGGRAGTDTQYF. The DNA of the CDR3 is TGTGCCAGCAGCTTATTGGGCGGGAGGGCCGGCACAGATACGCAGTATTTT.

A note on this clone: Germline and junction disagree at one end, which may indicate a read error. CDR3 in amino acids: CASSSPAPDREGQLPGELFF. DNA of the CDR3: TGTGCCAGCTCATCACCGGCCCCTGACAGGGAAGGGCAGCTTCCCGGGGAGCTGTTTTTT. The chain couples TRBV18 to TRBJ2-2; TRBD1 matches 7 bases. Germline loops: CDR1 KGHSH, CDR2 LQKENI. The length of the CDR3 is 20 residues.

V and J are TRBV7-9 and TRBJ2-5; TRBD2 aligns across 9 bases. The CDR3 covers 16 residues. Germline CDR1 is SEHNR and CDR2 is FQNEAQ (reference sequence). V lost 6 bases, J lost 0 bases, and 8 bases stayed unmatched. CDR3 coding DNA: TGTGCCAGCAGTACGAGACTAGCGGACTACCAAGAGACCCAGTACTTC. Amino acid sequence: CASSTRLADYQETQYF.

The chain carries TRBV7-6 and TRBJ1-1; 8 positions match TRBD1. Trimming cost V 10 bases and J 1 base; bases outside gene matches: 8. CDR1 and CDR2 (germline): SGHVS, FNYEAQ. The CDR3 contains 14 residues. CDR3 sequence (DNA): TGTGCCACTCTACCGGGACAGGAGAACACTGAAGCTTTCTTT. It codes for CATLPGQENTEAFF.

J is TRBJ2-1 and V is TRBV18, with TRBD2 matching 7 bases. J gave up 5 bases and V 6 bases, and 16 bases lay outside the gene matches. Germline CDR1 is KGHSH and CDR2 is LQKENI. CDR3 length equals 17 residues. This CDR3 is CASSLGGPGLSNNEQFF. CDR3 nucleotide sequence: TGTGCCAGCTCTCTCGGGGGTCCGGGACTATCAAACAATGAGCAGTTCTTC.

This sequence joins TRBV13 and TRBJ2-7; D not certain. The CDR3 covers 13 residues. Trimming removed 3 bases from V and 2 bases from J, with 8 bases in between. Germline V gene data show CDR1 as PRHDT and CDR2 as FYEKMQ (reference sequence). CDR3 protein: CASSFRITYEQYF. The DNA of the CDR3 is TGTGCCAGCAGCTTCAGAATCACCTACGAGCAGTACTTC.

V and J are TRBV6-1 and TRBJ1-5, with a possible D match to TRBD1 (5 bases). The CDR3 contains 14 residues. Germline assignment: CDR1 MNHNS and CDR2 SASEGT. Trimming took 1 base from V and 7 from J, leaving 11 bases between them. The CDR3 region is CASSEGGSDQPQHF. The CDR3 DNA sequence: TGTGCCAGCAGTGAAGGGGGGAGTGACCAGCCCCAGCATTTT.

The chain is built from TRBV7-9 and TRBJ2-7, with D possibly TRBD2 on 7 matching bases. CDR3 length: 14 amino acids. Germline lookup yields CDR1 SEHNR and CDR2 FQNEAQ (reference sequence). With 11 bases removed from V and 6 bases from J, the gap between germline ends came to 23 bases. This chain's CDR3 is CAASHGGQGTEQYF. CDR3 sequence (DNA): TGTGCCGCGTCGCACGGGGGGCAGGGGACCGAGCAGTACTTC.

This chain joins TRBV2 and TRBJ1-4; D ambiguous. The CDR3 is made up of 17 amino acids. V gave up 3 bases and J gave up 0 bases, with 14 bases separating them. The V gene's germline CDR1 is SNHLY and CDR2 FYNNEI. CDR3 nucleotides: TGTGCCAGCAGTGATGATCGGGAGGAAGCAACTAATGAAAAACTGTTTTTT. It translates to CASSDDREEATNEKLFF.

This chain uses TRBV28 with TRBJ2-5, with 8 bases matching TRBD1. Trimming at V came to 3 bases and at J to 1 base, leaving 1 base not matched to a gene. The CDR3 has 14 residues. The germline V gene encodes CDR1 MDHEN and CDR2 SYDVKM. The DNA for the CDR3 is TGTGCCAGCAGTTTCGGGACAGGCCAAGAGACCCAGTACTTC. Translated: CASSFGTGQETQYF.

V gene TRBV28 combines with J gene TRBJ2-7; D could derive from TRBD1 or TRBD2 (6 bases each). The V end lost 5 bases, the J end lost 5 bases, and 13 bases lay between the germline ends. CDR3 size: 13 residues. Germline V lookup: CDR1 MDHEN, CDR2 SYDVKM. The CDR3 bases are TGTGCCAGCAGTCCGGGGGCCCTGGACGAGCAGTACTTC. This translates into CASSPGALDEQYF.

This chain uses TRBV19 with TRBJ2-2; D is undetermined. The CDR3 is 14 amino acids. Germline-derived CDR1 and CDR2 are LNHDA and SQIVND (reference sequence). Deletions cut 6 bases from V and 1 base from J, with 9 bases between. CDR3 in DNA: TGTGCCAGTAGGACATGGGAGAACACCGGGGAGCTGTTTTTT. Its translation: CASRTWENTGELFF.